The source of this T cell receptor beta chain is a study of T cells in Graves' hyperthyroidism and ophthalmopathy. General study findings and limits: In simple terms, a model built on 13 V-J features told ophthalmopathy apart from stable hyperthyroidism. The model forecast ophthalmopathy, anticipating it by a median about 7 months before onset.

Germline assignment: CDR1 DFQATT and CDR2 SNEGSKA (reference sequence). This CDR3 has 15 amino acids. In this sample, this clonotype turned up many times. Its specificity is unknown. The junction does not match germline at one end; this may be a read error. From RNA transcripts, TCR beta CDR3 regions were amplified. The primer set for the first-round RT-PCR of the TCR CDR3 was HTBI. One entry per CDR3 protein results from TCRdb running MiXCR on the multiplex PCR reads. The sample carries about 570,000 distinct CDR3 sequences, about half recorded once. Any patient presenting with uncontrolled infection, other autoimmune disease, pregnancy or lactation was left out. Based on clinical symptoms, serum thyroxine and TRAb, thyroid ultrasound and orbital computed tomography, diagnoses were reached.

Specimen: peripheral blood or thyroid tissue (not recorded which). This chain links TRBV20-1 with TRBJ1-5; TRBD1 matches at 9 bases. The sequence was collected from an adult woman with Graves' disease, either hyperthyroidism or ophthalmopathy (not recorded which). The CDR3 bases are TGCAGTGCTAGTAATCCGGGACAGGGCAAACAGCCCCAGCATTTT. This gives the protein CSASNPGQGKQPQHF.